The rows below give T cell receptor beta chains drawn from one sample of a study of Ad26.COV2.S vaccination and SARS-CoV-2 variants. Method: immunoSEQ multiplex PCR; TCRdb's copy keeps in-frame clones and lacks some. The sample lists 350,000 to 600,000 clones; about nine tenths were seen once. Specimen: peripheral blood, collected in a trial of Ad26.COV2.S vaccine versus placebo. The receptor source for this set is a person aged 18-60 years who received the Ad26.COV2.S COVID-19 vaccine or a placebo. CDR3s include the opening cysteine and the closing phenylalanine or tryptophan. A D gene is named only where the DNA matches it firmly. Clone size, where shown, is once, few, many, or a class for clones that have expanded.

D	size	V	J	CDR3	DNA
NA	NA	TRBV14	TRBJ1-1	CASSQARGTEAFF	TGTGCCAGCAGCCAAGCCAGGGGTACTGAAGCTTTCTTT
NA	NA	TRBV30	TRBJ1-1	CALLMGTEAFF	TGTGCCTTGCTTATGGGGACTGAAGCTTTCTTT
TRBD2	once	TRBV11-2	TRBJ2-7	CASSPGLAGDEQYF	TGTGCCAGCAGCCCGGGACTAGCGGGAGACGAGCAGTACTTC
NA	NA	TRBV7-9	TRBJ1-1	CASSLRPTEAFF	TGTGCCAGCAGCCTCCGACCAACTGAAGCTTTCTTT
TRBD2	NA	TRBV9	TRBJ2-2	CASSVMSGGGELFF	TGTGCCAGCAGCGTGATGAGCGGGGGCGGGGAGCTGTTTTTT
NA	NA	TRBV23-1	TRBJ1-1	CASSQGGRGDTEAFF	TGCGCCAGCAGTCAAGGGGGCAGGGGAGACACTGAAGCTTTCTTT
NA	NA	TRBV2	TRBJ1-5	CASSIQGLGNQPQHF	TGTGCCAGCAGCATACAGGGATTGGGGAATCAGCCCCAGCATTTT
NA	NA	TRBV4-2	TRBJ1-1	CASSQVAGVPEAFF	TGTGCCAGCAGCCAAGTCGCGGGGGTTCCTGAAGCTTTCTTT
TRBD2	NA	TRBV28	TRBJ2-7	CASGRGAYEQYF	TGTGCCTCTGGACGGGGGGCCTACGAGCAGTACTTC
NA	NA	TRBV7-6	TRBJ2-5	CASTRSTLAAPTTQYF	TGTGCCAGCACCCGATCGACCCTGGCGGCCCCCACGACCCAGTACTTC
NA	NA	TRBV19	TRBJ2-7	CASKGAGYEQYF	TGTGCCAGTAAAGGGGCCGGCTACGAGCAGTACTTC
TRBD1	NA	TRBV2	TRBJ1-1	CASSDRGRGNTEAFF	TGTGCCAGCAGTGACAGGGGGCGAGGGAACACTGAAGCTTTCTTT
TRBD1	NA	TRBV24-1	TRBJ2-3	CATQQGEYGTQYF	TGTGCCACCCAACAGGGGGAATATGGTACGCAGTATTTT
NA	NA	TRBV25-1	TRBJ1-4	CASSVRSGKLFF	TGTGCCAGCAGTGTTAGGTCGGGAAAACTGTTTTTT
TRBD2	NA	TRBV20-1	TRBJ2-1	CSASTSVEQFF	TGCAGTGCTTCTACTAGCGTTGAGCAGTTCTTC